These 11 T cell receptor beta chains originate from one sample sequenced in a study of shared clonotypes between healthy human individuals. Sequencing was performed with immunoSEQ multiplex PCR; in TCRdb, only in-frame clones are kept and a portion is missing. Of millions of clones listed, around 94% are singletons. The sequencing input was naive CD4+ T cells sorted from blood. Sample subset: CD45RA+ positively selected. These receptors came from a man younger than 35 in good health.

This chain connects TRBV5-1 to TRBJ2-2; D could derive from TRBD1 or TRBD2 (5 bases each). The CDR3 runs to 15 residues. Trimming shortened V by 4 bases and J by 8 bases, and 18 bases separated the two germline ends. The germline CDR1 and CDR2 sequences are SGHRS and YFSETQ. CDR3 residues: CASSLGTPQEGELFF. The CDR3 nucleotides are TGCGCCAGCAGCCTAGGGACCCCTCAGGAGGGGGAGCTGTTTTTT.

The gene calls are TRBV7-2 and TRBJ2-7; 10 bases are a match to TRBD2. This CDR3 is 16 amino acids long. Per germline, CDR1 SGHTA and CDR2 FQGNSA. Trimming took 1 base from V and 9 from J; bases not matched to a gene: 12. CDR3 nucleotides: TGTGCCAGCAGCTTAGGGCCAACGGGAGCGGGGGGGCCGCAGTACTTC. Translated, it gives CASSLGPTGAGGPQYF.

The rearrangement links TRBV30 to TRBJ2-7; TRBD1 matches 9 bases. The V and J ends lost 4 bases and 6 bases, in that order; junction bases with no gene match: 10. The CDR3 is 14 amino acids. Germline loops: CDR1 GTSNPN, CDR2 SVGIG (reference sequence). The CDR3 DNA sequence: TGTGCCTGGACCTACGGGACAGGGCCCCTCGAGCAGTACTTC. It yields the protein CAWTYGTGPLEQYF.

The rearrangement joins TRBV27 to TRBJ2-5; perhaps D is TRBD1 or TRBD2 (5 bases each). The CDR3 extends over 14 amino acids. Germline values: CDR1 MNHEY, CDR2 SMNVEV (reference sequence). Trimming pared 5 bases from V and 5 bases from J, leaving 15 bases between. This CDR3 is CASSGGRGYETQYF. The CDR3, as DNA: TGTGCCAGCAGTGGGGGTAGGGGCTACGAGACCCAGTACTTC.

The chain employs TRBV6-1 and TRBJ1-5, with D perhaps matching TRBD1 (6 bases). The CDR3 runs to 15 residues. The germline gives CDR1 MNHNS, CDR2 SASEGT. The germline V and J ends were trimmed by 1 base and 3 bases, with 10 bases remaining between them. In nucleotides, the CDR3 is TGTGCCAGCAGTGAAGTGGGACAAAACAATCAGCCCCAGCATTTT. It specifies CASSEVGQNNQPQHF.

The genes are TRBV6-1 and TRBJ2-2; TRBD2 aligns across 9 bases. With V trimmed by 8 bases and J by 2 bases, 6 bases remained unmatched. Germline-derived CDR1 and CDR2 are MNHNS and SASEGT. The CDR3 covers 15 residues. The CDR3 DNA is TGTGCCAGCGGCTGGGGACTAGCTAACACCGGGGAGCTGTTTTTT. Translating gives CASGWGLANTGELFF.

The V gene is TRBV18, the J gene TRBJ2-1; D is possibly TRBD2 (6 bases). This CDR3 has 14 residues. The germline V gene encodes CDR1 KGHSH and CDR2 LQKENI. Trimming cost V 6 bases and J 5 bases, with 14 bases left between them. CDR3 in amino acids: CASSPGTLNNEQFF. The CDR3 DNA reads TGTGCCAGCTCCCCGGGGACTCTAAACAATGAGCAGTTCTTC.

The chain combines TRBV4-2 with TRBJ2-7, with D maybe TRBD2 (6 bases). CDR1 LGHNA and CDR2 YNFKEQ come from the germline V gene. This CDR3 is built from 13 residues. Trimming stripped 6 bases from V and 6 bases from J, with 15 bases between. The CDR3 sequence: CASSRDTSTEQYF. CDR3 DNA: TGTGCCAGCAGTAGAGATACTAGCACCGAGCAGTACTTC.

The rearrangement links TRBV13 to TRBJ2-7; possibly TRBD1 for D (6 bases). The V end lost 1 base, the J end lost 5 bases, and 12 bases lay between the germline ends. This CDR3 contains 14 residues. In germline, CDR1 is PRHDT, CDR2 FYEKMQ (reference sequence). Here the CDR3 reads CASSLVPGADEQYF. The CDR3 nucleotides are TGTGCCAGCAGCTTAGTTCCAGGGGCGGACGAGCAGTACTTC. Combining the CDR3 with reference TRBV13 and TRBJ2-7 gives the whole variable domain AAGVIQSPRHLIKEKRETATLKCYPIPRHDTVYWYQQGPGQDPQFLISFYEKMQSDKGSIPDRFSAQQFSDYHSELNMSSLELGDSALYFCASSLVPGADEQYFGPGTRLTVT.

This clone was picked up one time. V gene TRBV10-1 combines with J gene TRBJ2-6, with TRBD2 as a possible D gene (6 bases). There are 16 residues in the CDR3. The V and J ends lost 2 bases and 0 bases respectively, with 8 bases between them. Germline CDR1 reads WNHNN; CDR2 reads SYGVQD (reference sequence). The CDR3 DNA is TGCGCCAGCAGTGAGGGGGGGTTCTCTGGGGCCAACGTCCTGACTTTC. It encodes CASSEGGFSGANVLTF.

J is TRBJ2-7 and V is TRBV6-6; 9 positions match TRBD2. The CDR3 contains 15 residues. The ends lost 2 bases at V and 5 bases at J; junction bases unmatched: 7. CDR1 MNHNY and CDR2 SVGAGI come from the germline V gene (reference sequence). Here the CDR3 DNA reads TGTGCCAGCAGTTACGGCGGCGGGAGGGCCGACGAGCAGTACTTC. Translated: CASSYGGGRADEQYF.